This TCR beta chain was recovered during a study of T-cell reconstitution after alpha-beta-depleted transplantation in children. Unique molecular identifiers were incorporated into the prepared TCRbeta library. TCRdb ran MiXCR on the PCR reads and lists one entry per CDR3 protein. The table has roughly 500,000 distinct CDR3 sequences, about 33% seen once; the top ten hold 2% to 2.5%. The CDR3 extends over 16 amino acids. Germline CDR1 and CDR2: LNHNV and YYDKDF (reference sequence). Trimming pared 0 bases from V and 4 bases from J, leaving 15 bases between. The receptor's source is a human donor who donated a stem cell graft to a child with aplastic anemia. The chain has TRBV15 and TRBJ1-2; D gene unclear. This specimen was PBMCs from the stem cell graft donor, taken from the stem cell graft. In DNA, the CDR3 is TGTGCCACCAGCAGAGATGCGGCCATCTCTTCCTATGGCTACACCTTC. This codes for CATSRDAAISSYGYTF.